The table lists the clone carrying this T cell receptor (beta chain) with many counts. The antigen remains unidentified. This sample is drawn from a study of T-cell reconstitution after alpha-beta-depleted transplantation in children. Overall study findings and caveats: By about two months after transplant, alpha-beta T cells reportedly arose from several hundred graft clones that had expanded. Newly made T cells mostly supplied T-cell counts and diversity one year after transplant.

It was with unique molecular identifiers that the TCRbeta library was prepared. TCRdb passed the PCR reads through MiXCR, listing each CDR3 protein once. The sample consists of around 500,000 distinct CDR3 sequences, 20% to 25% of them appearing once. Germline V gives CDR1 SQVTM, CDR2 ANQGSEA. CDR3 size: 14 residues. V lost 3 bases and J 6 bases, leaving 16 bases between the germline ends. This material consisted of PBMCs, mostly from graft donor cells, taken 360 days after TCRalphabeta/CD19-depleted stem cell transplant. This TCR was sampled from a boy in the first two years of life who had a stem cell transplant for acute myeloid leukemia, so the T cells may come from the graft donor. The V call is TRBV29-1, the J call TRBJ2-3; weak D call: TRBD2 (5 bases). Written as DNA, the CDR3 is TGCAGCGTTGAGGGGAGCGGAGTATCGGATACGCAGTATTTT. Translating gives CSVEGSGVSDTQYF.